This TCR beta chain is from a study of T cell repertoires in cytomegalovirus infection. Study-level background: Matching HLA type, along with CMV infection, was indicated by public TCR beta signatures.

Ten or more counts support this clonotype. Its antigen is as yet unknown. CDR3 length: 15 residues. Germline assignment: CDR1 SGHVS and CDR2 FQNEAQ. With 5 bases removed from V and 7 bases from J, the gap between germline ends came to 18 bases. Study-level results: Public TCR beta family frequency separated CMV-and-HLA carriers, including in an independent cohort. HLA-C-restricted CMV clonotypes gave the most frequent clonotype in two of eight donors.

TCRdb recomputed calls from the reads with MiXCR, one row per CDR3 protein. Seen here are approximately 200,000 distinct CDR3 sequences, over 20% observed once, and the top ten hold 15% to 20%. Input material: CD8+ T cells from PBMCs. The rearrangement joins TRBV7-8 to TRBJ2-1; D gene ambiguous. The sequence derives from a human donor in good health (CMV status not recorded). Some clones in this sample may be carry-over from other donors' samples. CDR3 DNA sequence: TGTGCCAGCAGCAAATCCCGGGTCCTGGAGAATGAGCAGTTCTTC. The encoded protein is CASSKSRVLENEQFF.